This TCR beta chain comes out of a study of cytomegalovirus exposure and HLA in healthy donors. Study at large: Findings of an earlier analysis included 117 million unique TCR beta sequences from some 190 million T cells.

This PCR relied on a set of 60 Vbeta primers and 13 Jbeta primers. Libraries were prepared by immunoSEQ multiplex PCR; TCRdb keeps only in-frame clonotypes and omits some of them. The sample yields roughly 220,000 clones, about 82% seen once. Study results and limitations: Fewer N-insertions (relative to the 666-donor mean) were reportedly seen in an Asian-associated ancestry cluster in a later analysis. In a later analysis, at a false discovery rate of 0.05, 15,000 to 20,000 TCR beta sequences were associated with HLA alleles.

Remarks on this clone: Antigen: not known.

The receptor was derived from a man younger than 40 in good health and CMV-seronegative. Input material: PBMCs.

CDR3 in DNA: TGTGCCAGCCGAATTGGCGGGGGAACAGATACGCAGTATTTT. Protein: CASRIGGGTDTQYF. V and J are TRBV19 and TRBJ2-3, with 7 nucleotides matching TRBD2. The CDR3 extends over 14 amino acids. In germline, CDR1 is LNHDA, CDR2 SQIVND (reference sequence). With 9 bases clipped from V and 3 bases from J, the junction kept 9 bases outside the gene matches.